This T cell receptor beta chain was identified during a study of cytomegalovirus exposure and HLA in healthy donors. As for this clone: As yet, its antigen is unknown.

The PCR had 60 Vbeta and 13 Jbeta primers. The repertoire was sequenced with immunoSEQ multiplex PCR; TCRdb's copy has only in-frame clones and lacks some. The table has approximately 150,000 clones, about four fifths seen once. Study-wide results and limits: Cytomegalovirus association was assigned to more than 150 TCR beta chains. Testing in vitro showed a few CMV-associated chains specific for CMV antigens. Clonal expansion, a later analysis showed, was greater in HLA-associated TCR beta chains than in equally common others.

Germline CDR1 reads MNHNS; CDR2 reads SASEGT. With 1 base removed from V and 2 bases from J, the gap between germline ends came to 12 bases. The CDR3 extends over 16 amino acids. The chain carries TRBV6-1 and TRBJ2-1, with D maybe TRBD2 (6 bases). This receptor was obtained from a man over 45 in good health and CMV-seropositive. Sequenced: PBMCs. The chain's CDR3 is CASSEVNSGTYNEQFF. Written as DNA, the CDR3 is TGTGCCAGCAGTGAAGTCAATAGCGGAACCTACAATGAGCAGTTCTTC.